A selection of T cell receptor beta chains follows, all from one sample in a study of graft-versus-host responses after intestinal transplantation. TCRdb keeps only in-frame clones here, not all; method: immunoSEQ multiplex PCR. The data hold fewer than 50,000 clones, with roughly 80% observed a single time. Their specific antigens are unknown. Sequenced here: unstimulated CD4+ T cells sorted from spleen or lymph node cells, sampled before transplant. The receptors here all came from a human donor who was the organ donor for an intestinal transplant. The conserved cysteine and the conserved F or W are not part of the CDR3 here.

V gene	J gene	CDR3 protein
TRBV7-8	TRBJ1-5	ASSLRGPGQPQH
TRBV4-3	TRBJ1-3	ASSQADRVGNTIY
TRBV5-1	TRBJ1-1	ASSGTGANTEAF
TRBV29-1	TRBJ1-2	SARTGSGNYGYT
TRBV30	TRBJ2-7	AWTSGGIYEQY
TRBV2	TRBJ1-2	ASREQGDGYT
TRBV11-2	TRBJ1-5	ASSLWWDQPQH
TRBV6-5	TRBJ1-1	ASSYSGTLKVEAF
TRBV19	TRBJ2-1	ASSGDRSSYNEQF
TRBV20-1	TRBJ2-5	SALAGETQY
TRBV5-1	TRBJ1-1	ASSRDSEAF
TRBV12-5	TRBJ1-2	ASGLAPTRRLGYT
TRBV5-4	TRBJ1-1	ASSLDFALQNTEAF
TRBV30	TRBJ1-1	AWSVRGTEAF
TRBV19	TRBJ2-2	ASSKVTGGYGELF
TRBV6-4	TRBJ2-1	ASSGTSGSYNEQF
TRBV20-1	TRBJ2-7	SAHLGKEQY
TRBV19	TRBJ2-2	ASILTSGGRNTGELF
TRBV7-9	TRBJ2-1	ASSSATADSYNEQF
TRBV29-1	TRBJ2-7	SVGDRELAGGGH
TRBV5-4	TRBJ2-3	ASSSSFTDTQY
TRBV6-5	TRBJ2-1	ASRRNNEQF
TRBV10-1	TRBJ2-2	ASRNQGTGELF
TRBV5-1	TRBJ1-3	ASSDRPRTFSGNTIY
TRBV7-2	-	ASSLTGQGDEQY
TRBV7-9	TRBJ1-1	ASSLGDREAF
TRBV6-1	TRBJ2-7	ASGSSYEQY
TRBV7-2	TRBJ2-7	ASSLAGGPYEQY
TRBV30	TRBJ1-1	AWALPPLVAF
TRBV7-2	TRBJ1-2	ASRGSNYGYT
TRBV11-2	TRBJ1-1	ASSLDFQWTNTEAF
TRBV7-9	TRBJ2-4	ASTLSQDIQY
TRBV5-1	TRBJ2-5	ASSLRGSGETQY
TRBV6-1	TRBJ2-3	ASSTISGGADTQY
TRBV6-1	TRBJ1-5	ASSEARRPYSNQPQH
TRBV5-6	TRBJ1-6	ASSLQDELGGRVNSPLH
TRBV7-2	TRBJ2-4	AQTRLGNIQY
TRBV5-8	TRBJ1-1	ASSLGDRANTEAF
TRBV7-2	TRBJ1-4	ASSYRGEKLF
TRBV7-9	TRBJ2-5	ASSQGQREQETQY
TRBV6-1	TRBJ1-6	ASSQLAGSPLH
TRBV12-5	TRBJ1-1	ASGLVGQGKS
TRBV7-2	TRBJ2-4	ASSLGPGQKNIQY
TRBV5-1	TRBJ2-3	ASQPGSTDTQY
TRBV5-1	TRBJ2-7	ASSAAPGHRLYEQY
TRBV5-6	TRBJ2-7	ASTPGDRAYEQY
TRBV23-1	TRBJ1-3	ASSQPDSREGNTIY
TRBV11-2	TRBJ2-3	ASSSRTFKADTQY
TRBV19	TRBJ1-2	ASTLSGEGDGYT
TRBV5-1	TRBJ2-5	ASSLTGLGETQY
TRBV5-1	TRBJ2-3	ASRESTDTQY